This entry features one TCR beta chain sequence. The sample originates from a study of shared clonotypes between healthy human individuals. An even split of each subset's genomic DNA across several immunoSEQ plates was performed. Unsorted PBMC contributed approximately 300 ng DNA, tens of thousands of T cell genomes, to each replicate PCR. Under the authors' procedure: From ImmunoSEQ came sequences covering only the junction and carrying no quality scores, so filtering differed. Clones were read by immunoSEQ multiplex PCR, and TCRdb kept only the in-frame ones, dropping some. Clone size and the V and J calls come from that table; the DNA yielded D and trimming. Of approximately 440,000 clones listed, over 60% were seen once; the top ten hold about 12%. The germline V gene has CDR1 SGHRS and CDR2 YFSETQ. The CDR3 is made up of 14 amino acids. The ends lost 5 bases at V and 3 bases at J; junction bases unmatched: 8.

This receptor was obtained from a woman in her forties in good health. Some clones in this sample may be carry-over from other donors' samples. V usage is TRBV5-1 and J usage is TRBJ2-7; 7 bases map to TRBD2. The sequencing sample was made of PBMCs. For the CDR3, the DNA is TGCGCCAGCAGTCAGTGGGAGGGCCGCTACGAGCAGTACTTC. Translated: CASSQWEGRYEQYF.